This record covers a single T cell receptor beta chain. Its antigen is not known. The data derive from a study of T cells after yellow fever vaccination. One entry per CDR3 protein results from TCRdb running MiXCR on the 5' RACE reads. The sample includes roughly 500,000 distinct CDR3 sequences, about 19% of them seen just once. Points from the study as a whole: Researchers report a weaker secondary response that nonetheless peaked faster, day 5 versus 15. Subsequent booster samples again held most clones from primary vaccination (96% CD4, approximately 85% CD8). In FACS-sorted repertoires, abundant clonotypes from the bulk population could appear as contaminants.

The CDR3 runs 15 residues. With V trimmed by 3 bases and J by 3 bases, 5 bases remained unmatched. Sample: PBMCs, taken 15 days after the yellow fever booster vaccination. The clonotype was recovered from a man younger than 40 who received the YFV17D yellow fever vaccine. This chain connects TRBV12-3 or TRBV12-4 to TRBJ2-4; TRBD2 aligns across 7 bases. The CDR3 DNA sequence: TGTGCCAGCAGTTTCGGCCGGGACTACAAAAACATTCAGTACTTC. This codes for CASSFGRDYKNIQYF.